This TCR beta chain appears in the sequencing data of a study of CD4 T cells in relation to SARS-CoV-2 and coronaviruses. Broader study findings: Samples before the pandemic and after infection were not matched within any donor.

In the case of this clone: The target antigen is unknown.

Germline V gene lookup returns CDR1 SNHLY and CDR2 FYNNEI. J gave up 8 bases and V 7 bases, and 5 bases lay outside the gene matches. The CDR3 sequence is 13 residues long. Only in-frame clones appear in the TCRdb table, and some are missing; sequencing was by immunoSEQ multiplex PCR. The sample consists of 50,000 to 70,000 clones, about nine tenths of them appearing once. CD4+ T cells from unexposed donors were obtained before the COVID-19 pandemic (2011-2018). The sequencing sample was made of memory CD4+ T cells from PBMCs. The chain employs TRBV2 and TRBJ1-4; 9 bases align to TRBD1. The source is a human donor in good health. The CDR3 loop is CASIRDRAEKLFF. In DNA form, the CDR3 reads TGTGCCAGCATTCGGGACAGGGCCGAAAAACTGTTTTTT.